These 14 T cell receptor beta chains originate from one sample sequenced in a study of cytomegalovirus exposure and HLA in healthy donors. With 60 Vbeta and 13 Jbeta primers, the PCR was carried out. TCRdb's copy holds only in-frame clones and misses some; the assay was immunoSEQ multiplex PCR. There are approximately 140,000 clones in the sample; roughly four fifths occur only once, and roughly 3.2% lies in the top ten. What was sequenced was PBMCs. Every receptor here comes from a man younger than 35 in good health and CMV-seropositive.

This chain connects TRBV19 to TRBJ2-7, with TRBD1 matching over 8 bases. Per the germline V gene, CDR1 is LNHDA and CDR2 is SQIVND (reference sequence). The CDR3 sequence is 14 residues long. The junction had 5 bases not matched to a gene; V was cut back by 5 bases and J by 2 bases. The CDR3: CASSWGTGAYEQYF. CDR3 nucleotide sequence: TGTGCCAGTAGTTGGGGGACAGGAGCCTACGAGCAGTACTTC.

The chain combines TRBV7-9 with TRBJ2-1; 10 nucleotides align to TRBD2. Germline CDR1 is SEHNR and CDR2 is FQNEAQ (reference sequence). This CDR3 has 16 residues. V was pared by 4 bases and J by 0 bases, with 3 bases of the junction left unmatched. This chain's CDR3 is CASSSPSGSSYNEQFF. The CDR3 bases are TGTGCCAGCAGCTCCCCTAGCGGGAGCTCCTACAATGAGCAGTTCTTC.

This clone was detected once. This chain uses TRBV7-9 with TRBJ2-5; 7 nucleotides line up with TRBD2. The CDR3 loop spans 15 amino acids. The V segment lost 5 bases and the J segment 5 bases; nucleotides outside the gene matches: 11. Germline CDR1 SEHNR, CDR2 FQNEAQ (reference sequence). The CDR3 here is CASSAGLTSPETQYF. In DNA, the CDR3 is TGTGCCAGCAGCGCAGGGTTGACTAGCCCGGAGACCCAGTACTTC.

J is TRBJ1-2 and V is TRBV5-1, with D perhaps matching TRBD1 (6 bases). There are 16 residues in the CDR3. Trimming left V 0 bases short and J 2 bases short, with 14 bases between. Looked up from germline, CDR1 is SGHRS and CDR2 is YFSETQ. The DNA for the CDR3 is TGCGCCAGCAGCTTGGGTACTGACAGGTGGAACTATGGCTACACCTTC. Translating gives CASSLGTDRWNYGYTF. The full variable domain, its missing parts supplied by reference TRBV5-1 and TRBJ1-2, is KAGVTQTPRYLIKTRGQQVTLSCSPISGHRSVSWYQQTPGQGLQFLFEYFSETQRNKGNFPGRFSGRQFSNSRSEMNVSTLELGDSALYLCASSLGTDRWNYGYTFGSGTRLTVV.

The V and J genes are TRBV7-2 and TRBJ1-1, with unresolved D. Trimming left V 3 bases short and J 1 base short, with 9 bases between. The CDR3 is 14 residues long. Looked up from germline, CDR1 is SGHTA and CDR2 is FQGNSA. The CDR3 DNA follows: TGTGCCAGCAGCTTCGCACAGACGAACACTGAAGCTTTCTTT. It codes for CASSFAQTNTEAFF.

This clone was observed a few times. The J gene is TRBJ1-2, the V gene TRBV7-9; D is perhaps TRBD1 (5 bases). This CDR3 has 11 amino acids. Germline V gene data show CDR1 as SEHNR and CDR2 as FQNEAQ (reference sequence). V lost 5 bases, J lost 8 bases, and 9 bases lay in between. CDR3 amino acids: CASSKDRGYTF. The CDR3 DNA reads TGTGCCAGCAGCAAAGACAGAGGCTACACCTTC. Full variable domain (rest looked up from reference TRBV7-9 and TRBJ1-2): DTGVSQNPRHKITKRGQNVTFRCDPISEHNRLYWYRQTLGQGPEFLTYFQNEAQLEKSRLLSDRFSAERPKGSFSTLEIQRTEQGDSAMYLCASSKDRGYTFGSGTRLTVV.

V is TRBV10-3 and J is TRBJ1-1, with D unclear. Germline lookup yields CDR1 ENHRY and CDR2 SYGVKD. Between the trimmed V and J ends, which lost 10 bases and 0 bases, there was a span of 12 bases. CDR3 length: 13 residues. CDR3 loop: CATHGDLNTEAFF. The DNA for the CDR3 is TGTGCCACACACGGAGATTTGAACACTGAAGCTTTCTTT.

V usage is TRBV2 and J usage is TRBJ1-1; unclear D gene. There are 14 residues in the CDR3. The V gene lost 7 bases and the J gene lost 5 bases, with 17 bases spanning the gap. Looked up from germline, CDR1 is SNHLY and CDR2 is FYNNEI. This CDR3 reads CASTEGGRRTEAFF. CDR3 nucleotide sequence: TGTGCCAGCACAGAGGGAGGGAGGAGGACTGAAGCTTTCTTT.

The chain carries TRBV6-5 and TRBJ1-1, with D possibly being TRBD1 (5 bases). Trimming pared 6 bases from V and 4 bases from J, leaving 18 bases between. CDR3 length: 15 residues. Per germline, CDR1 MNHEY and CDR2 SVGAGI. CDR3 bases: TGTGCCAGCAGGCAGGGCCCGCTTCAGGGCACTGAAGCTTTCTTT. Translation gives CASRQGPLQGTEAFF.

V and J are TRBV19 and TRBJ1-1, with unresolved D. The CDR3 is 15 residues long. V dropped 6 bases and J dropped 5 bases, with 19 bases sitting between them. CDR1 and CDR2 (germline): LNHDA, SQIVND (reference sequence). In DNA form, the CDR3 reads TGTGCCAGTAGGTGGGTCGACTCCCCAAGTACTGAAGCTTTCTTT. Translation gives CASRWVDSPSTEAFF.

Written as DNA, the CDR3 is TGTGCCAGCAGTTTAACGCGGGGTTTGGGCTATGGCTACACCTTC. This encodes CASSLTRGLGYGYTF. The chain has TRBV27 and TRBJ1-2, with D unclear. Trimming left V 2 bases short and J 4 bases short, with 14 bases between. The CDR3 consists of 15 residues. Germline-derived CDR1 and CDR2 are MNHEY and SMNVEV (reference sequence).

V gene TRBV5-1 combines with J gene TRBJ2-2; D unresolved. CDR1 SGHRS and CDR2 YFSETQ come from the germline V gene. The CDR3 is 11 residues long. Deletions cut 4 bases from V and 7 bases from J, with 5 bases between. The CDR3 nucleotides read TGCGCCAGCAGCCAGAACGGGGAGCTGTTTTTT. It translates to CASSQNGELFF.

V is TRBV10-1 and J is TRBJ1-1; D remains ambiguous. Germline CDR1 WNHNN, CDR2 SYGVQD (reference sequence). The CDR3 runs 11 residues. Trimming cost V 2 bases and J 8 bases, with 6 bases left between them. CDR3 in amino acids: CASSERGEAFF. The CDR3 DNA reads as TGCGCCAGCAGTGAGAGAGGAGAAGCTTTCTTT.

The DNA for the CDR3 is TGCGCCAGCAGCTTGGCATGGACAACGAACACCGGGGAGCTGTTTTTT. Translated, it gives CASSLAWTTNTGELFF. This chain uses TRBV5-1 with TRBJ2-2; tentatively, D is TRBD1 (5 bases). Germline V CDR1 and CDR2: SGHRS, YFSETQ. There are 16 residues in the CDR3. Between the trimmed V and J ends, which lost 0 bases and 0 bases, there was a span of 9 bases.